The rows below give T cell receptor beta chains drawn from one sample of a study of human T cells and chemical hapten exposure. TCRdb processed the RACE reads anew with MiXCR; each CDR3 protein has one entry. The data hold tens of thousands of distinct CDR3 sequences, with 7.5% to 10% observed a single time. The input for sequencing was whole blood, taken in connection with sensitization to the hapten diphenylcyclopropenone (DPC). These receptors all stem from a woman between 40 and 50 years old with alopecia areata. Some clones in this sample may be carry-over from other donors' samples. Each CDR3 is given with its conserved first and last residue. D genes are given only for firm matches. Clone size is given for some rows only: seen once, a few or many times, or a class if the clone is expanded.

V gene	clone size	J gene	CDR3 length	D gene	CDR3 protein	CDR3 DNA
TRBV11-3	.	TRBJ2-1	16	TRBD2	CASSLRASGRINEQFF	TGTGCCAGCAGCCTAAGGGCTAGCGGGAGAATCAATGAGCAGTTCTTC
TRBV9	many	TRBJ2-2	16	.	CASSVAAGANTGELFF	TGTGCCAGCAGCGTAGCAGCAGGGGCGAACACCGGGGAGCTGTTTTTT
TRBV5-1	.	TRBJ1-1	15	TRBD1	CASSLPRGGSTEAFF	TGCGCCAGCAGCTTACCCAGGGGGGGAAGCACTGAAGCTTTCTTT
TRBV25-1	.	TRBJ2-1	13	TRBD1	CASISTGLNEQFF	TGTGCCAGCATCTCGACAGGGCTCAATGAGCAGTTCTTC
TRBV7-9	many	TRBJ2-7	15	TRBD2	CASSRGGTPTYEQYF	TGTGCCAGCAGCCGCGGGGGGACACCGACCTACGAGCAGTACTTC
TRBV20-1	.	TRBJ1-1	14	TRBD1	CSAGGQGMNTEAFF	TGCAGTGCCGGCGGACAGGGGATGAACACTGAAGCTTTCTTT
TRBV4-1	few	TRBJ1-4	16	.	CASSQRKDATNEKLFF	TGCGCCAGCAGCCAACGTAAGGACGCAACTAATGAAAAACTGTTTTTT
TRBV9	many	TRBJ2-1	14	.	CASSTGDSYNEQFF	TGTGCCAGCAGTACCGGGGACTCCTACAATGAGCAGTTCTTC
TRBV28	.	TRBJ1-4	12	.	CASSLSSGVMFF	TGTGCCAGCAGTTTATCTTCCGGGGTGATGTTTTTT
TRBV29-1	few	TRBJ2-3	14	.	CSVAGATRTDTQYF	TGCAGCGTTGCGGGGGCGACACGCACAGATACGCAGTATTTT
TRBV10-3	few	TRBJ2-3	11	.	CAISVEDTQYF	TGTGCCATCAGTGTGGAAGATACGCAGTATTTT
TRBV4-1	.	TRBJ1-4	16	.	CASSQGNAHGSEKLFF	TGCGCCAGCAGCCAAGGCAACGCCCACGGCTCCGAAAAACTGTTTTTT
TRBV7-9	many	TRBJ2-7	14	TRBD2	CASSHSGGRYEQYF	TGTGCCAGCAGCCATAGCGGGGGGCGCTACGAGCAGTACTTC
TRBV7-2	.	TRBJ2-3	18	TRBD2	CASNKPGLGKSSTDTQYF	TGTGCCAGCAACAAGCCGGGACTAGGGAAGTCTAGCACAGATACGCAGTATTTT
TRBV19	many	TRBJ1-5	15	TRBD1	CASSIYGQGNQPQHF	TGTGCCAGTAGTATCTATGGACAGGGTAATCAGCCCCAGCATTTT
TRBV2	few	TRBJ2-5	12	.	CAILGRTETQYF	TGTGCCATACTGGGCCGGACAGAGACCCAGTACTTC
TRBV9	many	TRBJ2-2	16	.	CASSVGGSLDTGELFF	TGTGCCAGCAGCGTAGGCGGTAGCTTGGACACCGGGGAGCTGTTTTTT
TRBV20-1	.	TRBJ2-2	15	.	CSARDMASGTGELFF	TGCAGTGCTAGAGATATGGCCTCTGGGACCGGGGAGCTGTTTTTT
TRBV12-3/TRBV12-4	.	TRBJ1-1	14	.	CASKKQGYGTEAFF	TGTGCCAGCAAAAAGCAGGGGTATGGGACTGAAGCTTTCTTT
TRBV5-1	many	TRBJ2-1	15	TRBD2	CASSKGGGTYNEQFF	TGCGCCAGCAGCAAGGGCGGGGGGACCTACAATGAGCAGTTCTTC
TRBV7-9	medium-sized	TRBJ2-3	15	.	CASGQDGGMTDTQYF	TGTGCCAGCGGTCAGGACGGGGGCATGACAGATACGCAGTATTTT
TRBV7-6	many	TRBJ2-7	15	.	CASSSGPSEAYEQYF	TGTGCCAGCAGCTCCGGACCTAGCGAGGCCTACGAGCAGTACTTC
TRBV20-1	.	TRBJ1-2	12	.	CSAKGVYYGYTF	TGCAGTGCAAAGGGGGTATACTATGGCTACACCTTC
TRBV9	many	TRBJ2-1	15	.	CASSVDLKSYNEQFF	TGTGCCAGCAGCGTAGATTTGAAATCCTACAATGAGCAGTTCTTC
TRBV5-3	few	TRBJ1-3	18	.	CARSLWVSGPPSGNTIYF	TGTGCCAGAAGCTTGTGGGTTTCTGGCCCGCCTTCTGGAAACACCATATATTTT
TRBV12-2	.	TRBJ2-7	14	.	CASRLSEQLYEQYF	TGTGCAAGTCGCTTATCAGAACAGCTCTACGAGCAGTACTTC
TRBV7-6	few	TRBJ2-1	18	TRBD2	CASSLSVGGSGSYNEQFF	TGTGCCAGCAGCTTAAGCGTGGGGGGGAGTGGCTCCTACAATGAGCAGTTCTTC
TRBV28	many	TRBJ1-1	12	.	CASSYLQTEAFF	TGTGCCAGCAGTTATCTTCAAACTGAAGCTTTCTTT
TRBV6-6	.	TRBJ1-5	14	TRBD1	CASSTGTGHQPQHF	TGTGCCAGCAGTACCGGGACAGGACACCAGCCCCAGCATTTT
TRBV2	many	TRBJ2-6	17	TRBD1	CASSEGQGLSGANVLTF	TGTGCCAGCAGTGAGGGACAGGGACTCTCTGGGGCCAACGTCCTGACTTTC
TRBV29-1	once	TRBJ1-2	12	.	CSVNRANYGYTF	TGCAGCGTTAACAGAGCTAACTATGGCTACACCTTC
TRBV20-1	many	TRBJ1-1	14	.	CSARDLRRNTEAFF	TGCAGTGCTAGAGATCTTCGGCGGAACACTGAAGCTTTCTTT
TRBV7-9	.	TRBJ2-7	9	.	CASSPGLDF	TGTGCCAGCAGCCCGGGTTTGGACTTC
TRBV7-9	few	TRBJ2-1	14	.	CASSLAGRSNEQFF	TGTGCCAGCAGCTTGGCGGGACGGAGCAATGAGCAGTTCTTC
TRBV28	few	TRBJ2-2	15	TRBD1	CASSLGDRNTGELFF	TGTGCCAGCAGTTTAGGGGACAGGAACACCGGGGAGCTGTTTTTT
TRBV7-2	many	TRBJ1-4	11	.	CASRDYEKLFF	TGTGCCAGCAGGGATTATGAAAAACTGTTTTTT
TRBV4-2	many	TRBJ2-1	16	.	CASSQVRADRGNEQFF	TGTGCCAGCAGCCAAGTACGGGCTGACCGGGGCAATGAGCAGTTCTTC
TRBV2	many	TRBJ2-3	15	TRBD2	CASSYSGVMGDTQYF	TGTGCCAGCAGCTATAGCGGGGTAATGGGAGATACGCAGTATTTT
TRBV20-1	many	TRBJ2-5	14	TRBD1	CSASHPGGRETQYF	TGCAGTGCTAGCCACCCAGGGGGCCGAGAGACCCAGTACTTC
TRBV5-7	.	TRBJ2-7	14	TRBD1	CASSRTGDPYEQYF	TGTGCCAGCAGCCGGACAGGGGACCCGTACGAGCAGTACTTC
TRBV2	many	TRBJ2-7	14	TRBD2	CASSDLAGNREQYF	TGTGCCAGCAGTGATCTAGCGGGGAATCGGGAGCAGTACTTC
TRBV2	few	TRBJ2-3	14	.	CASSEIGSGLGQYF	TGTGCCAGCAGTGAAATCGGCAGCGGACTGGGGCAGTATTTT
TRBV4-2	many	TRBJ1-5	19	TRBD1	CASSKTSGGEVYSNQPQHF	TGTGCCAGCAGCAAAACTTCAGGGGGCGAAGTATATAGCAATCAGCCCCAGCATTTT
TRBV6-2/TRBV6-3	many	TRBJ2-1	15	.	CATSLGGQHSAGQFF	TGTGCCACCTCGCTAGGCGGACAGCACTCTGCGGGGCAGTTCTTC
TRBV20-1	once	TRBJ2-7	14	.	CSALGPQSSYEQYF	TGCAGTGCTTTGGGACCCCAAAGCTCCTACGAGCAGTACTTC
TRBV29-1	.	TRBJ1-2	14	.	CSVGVGRNNYGYTF	TGCAGCGTTGGGGTAGGGCGAAATAACTATGGCTACACCTTC
TRBV6-2/TRBV6-3	many	TRBJ2-5	18	.	CASSYSIYRQEERETQYF	TGTGCCAGCAGTTACTCGATCTACAGACAAGAGGAACGAGAGACCCAGTACTTC
TRBV10-2	few	TRBJ1-6	17	TRBD1	CASSGWGPGQANSPLHF	TGCGCCAGCAGTGGTTGGGGCCCAGGACAGGCTAATTCACCCCTCCACTTT
TRBV29-1	many	TRBJ1-5	13	.	CSAGDSRGQPQHF	TGCAGCGCAGGGGATTCAAGAGGTCAGCCCCAGCATTTT
TRBV3-1	many	TRBJ1-2	13	.	CASSQARAYGYTF	TGTGCCAGCAGCCAAGCGCGGGCTTATGGCTACACCTTC